This record looks at one T cell receptor beta chain sequence and its context. Its antigen is still unknown. This CDR3 contains 14 residues. V was clipped by 7 bases and J by 8 bases, with 18 bases between them. The sample is drawn from a study of CD8 T cells in Susac syndrome. Points from the study as a whole: Only a relatively small number of individuals were included in the TCR sequencing and HLA analysis.

It was treatment-naive patients with stable or active relapsing-remitting disease who made up the multiple sclerosis controls. FACS was used to enrich TEMRA cells, whereas the CD8+ and CD4+ T cells were obtained by negative isolation. Random hexamers served to reverse transcribe about 0.45 to 1 ug RNA. immunoSEQ multiplex PCR amplified TCR beta CDR3 across 54 Vbeta, 13 Jbeta. TCRdb independently ran MiXCR on the immunoSEQ multiplex PCR reads; one entry per CDR3 protein. The data contain roughly 400,000 distinct CDR3 sequences, about 85% of them singletons. The chain is built from TRBV12-3 or TRBV12-4 and TRBJ2-4; perhaps TRBD1 as D (6 bases). The sequenced sample was CD8+ T cells from PBMCs. This TCR was sampled from a human donor with multiple sclerosis. The CDR3 DNA sequence: TGTGCCAGCACCTCCGAGGGGGTGTGGGACATTCAGTACTTC. Its translation: CASTSEGVWDIQYF.